The entry below describes one TCR beta chain. Germline-derived CDR1 and CDR2 are MDHEN and SYDVKM. The ends lost 6 bases at V and 6 bases at J; junction bases unmatched: 12. This CDR3 region has 17 residues. The sample is drawn from a study of blood T cell repertoires in COVID-19. Per the study methods: Counts of nucleated cells, estimated from reference gene primer amplification, were obtained. Some clones are missing from TCRdb's copy, which holds only in-frame ones; the method was immunoSEQ multiplex PCR. V and J calls and clone size follow that table, whereas D and trimming were derived from the DNA. The sample shows around 300,000 clones, approximately 90% of them seen only once.

V gene TRBV28 combines with J gene TRBJ2-2, with TRBD2 identical over 11 bases. What was sequenced was PBMCs or T cells enriched from blood (not recorded which). The receptor was derived from a woman aged 40 to 50 who had recovered from COVID-19. CDR3 amino acids: CASSQLAGEDRSGELFF. The CDR3 DNA is TGTGCCAGCAGCCAACTAGCGGGAGAAGATCGTTCCGGGGAGCTGTTTTTT.